This is a list of T cell receptor beta chains from one sample in a study of T cell responses to AZD1222 COVID-19 vaccine. Data came from immunoSEQ multiplex PCR; TCRdb stores just in-frame clones and leaves some out. This table has 120,000 or so clones, 80% to 90% appearing once. The source material was peripheral blood, sampled on day 0 of AZD1222 vaccination. Receptors originate from an adult in good health. CDR3s include the opening cysteine and the closing phenylalanine or tryptophan. D genes are given only for firm matches. Clone size appears in some rows only: once, few, many, or a class for an expanded clone.

clone_size	v_call	j_call	d_call	cdr3_nt	cdr3_aa
.	TRBV28	TRBJ2-7	.	TGTGCCAGCAGTTTAGAACACACTTTCTACGAGCAGTACTTC	CASSLEHTFYEQYF
.	TRBV11-2	TRBJ2-5	TRBD2	TGTGCCAGCAGCTTCTCTGTTTCGGGAGGTGAAGAGACCCAGTACTTC	CASSFSVSGGEETQYF
.	TRBV28	TRBJ2-1	TRBD1	TGTGCCAGCAGGCCCCCGTGGACGGCAGGGGGTTACAATGAGCAGTTCTTC	CASRPPWTAGGYNEQFF
few	TRBV5-5	TRBJ1-4	.	TGTGCCAGCAGCAACTTGGGTGAAAAACTGTTTTTT	CASSNLGEKLFF
.	TRBV5-1	TRBJ1-2	TRBD1	TGCGCCAGCAGCTTGTCAACGACAGGGGGCAACTATGGCTACACCTTC	CASSLSTTGGNYGYTF
.	TRBV27	TRBJ2-5	.	TGTGCCAGCAGTCCCCGTCCGGGACTCAACTCCCCCGAGACCCAGTACTTC	CASSPRPGLNSPETQYF
.	TRBV12-3/TRBV12-4	TRBJ1-2	TRBD1	TGTGCCAGCAGCCCGGACAGGGTGCTTGGCTACACCTTC	CASSPDRVLGYTF
.	TRBV10-3	TRBJ1-6	TRBD1	TGTGCCACCAGGGGTACGACAGGGTTAAATTCACCCCTCCACTTT	CATRGTTGLNSPLHF
.	TRBV2	TRBJ1-3	.	TGTGCCAGCAGCACCCTTGGGACAATGGGAAACACCATATATTTT	CASSTLGTMGNTIYF
.	TRBV19	TRBJ1-3	.	TGTGCCAGTATCCGCCACGCAGGCTCTGGAAACACCATATATTTT	CASIRHAGSGNTIYF
.	TRBV9	TRBJ2-3	.	TGTGCCAGCAGCGTAGCGTCGAGCACAGATACGCAGTATTTT	CASSVASSTDTQYF
.	TRBV10-3	TRBJ1-1	.	TGTGCCATCAGTGACGGACAGAAGAGGACTGAAGCTTTCTTT	CAISDGQKRTEAFF
.	TRBV2	TRBJ2-2	.	TGTGCCAGCATTAGGGACATGAACACCGGGGAGCTGTTTTTT	CASIRDMNTGELFF
.	TRBV28	TRBJ2-7	.	TGTGCCAGCAGCCCCCTTCATGGGGACCCCAAGCGTCCCGGCTACGAGCAGTACTTC	CASSPLHGDPKRPGYEQYF
.	TRBV28	TRBJ1-6	.	TGTGCCAGCAGTTTAGGGGGGGTTGCCAATTCACCCCTCCACTTT	CASSLGGVANSPLHF
.	TRBV2	TRBJ2-7	.	TGTGCCAGAGTATGCTACGAGCAGTACTTC	CARVCYEQYF
.	TRBV28	TRBJ1-5	.	TGTGCCAGCAGTTTATCGGGGAACGGCAATCAGCCCCAGCATTTT	CASSLSGNGNQPQHF
.	TRBV5-8	TRBJ2-7	.	TGTGCCAGCAGCTTAAGCCTTGGCAGGGGGGTAGCCTACGAGCAGTACTTC	CASSLSLGRGVAYEQYF
.	TRBV10-3	TRBJ1-1	.	TGTGCCATCAGTGGGAACACTGAAGCTTTCTTT	CAISGNTEAFF
.	TRBV14	TRBJ2-3	TRBD1	TGTGCCAGCAGCCAGGCGGGACAGGGACAAGATACGCAGTATTTT	CASSQAGQGQDTQYF